This T cell receptor beta chain was recorded in a study of blood T cell repertoires in COVID-19. Study details: The samples span acute and convalescent COVID-19 from the United States, Italy and Spain.

Sequencing was performed with immunoSEQ multiplex PCR; in TCRdb, only in-frame clones are kept and a portion is missing. The sample includes a few hundred thousand clones, roughly 90% of them seen just once. This clone is a singleton in its sample. The CDR3 covers 14 residues. The germline CDR1 and CDR2 sequences are MNHEY and SVGAGI. With 2 bases removed from V and 5 bases from J, the gap between germline ends came to 12 bases. The chain couples TRBV6-5 to TRBJ1-1, with a possible D match to TRBD1 (6 bases). The TCR originated in a woman under 30 with acute COVID-19. Sequencing was done on a sample of PBMCs or T cells enriched from blood (not recorded which). The CDR3 spells CASSYEGGPTEAFF. CDR3 bases: TGTGCCAGCAGTTACGAAGGGGGTCCGACTGAAGCTTTCTTT.